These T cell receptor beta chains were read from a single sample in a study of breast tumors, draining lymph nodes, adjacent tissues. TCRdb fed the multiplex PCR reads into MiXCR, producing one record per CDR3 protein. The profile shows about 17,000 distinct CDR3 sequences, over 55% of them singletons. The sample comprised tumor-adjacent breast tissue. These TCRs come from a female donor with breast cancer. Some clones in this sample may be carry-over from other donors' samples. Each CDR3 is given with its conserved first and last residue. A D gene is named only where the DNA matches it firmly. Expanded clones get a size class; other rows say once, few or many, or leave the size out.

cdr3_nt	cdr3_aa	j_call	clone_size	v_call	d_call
TGTGCCAGCAGCTTAACGGGAACTATCCACCCAAACAATGAGCAGTTCTTC	CASSLTGTIHPNNEQFF	TRBJ2-1	medium-sized	TRBV7-3	NA
TGTGCCAGCAGCACAGGGTATGATCAGCCCCAGCATTTT	CASSTGYDQPQHF	TRBJ1-5	NA	TRBV7-3	NA
TGTGCCAGCAGTTTGCAGGGGGCGAACACTGAAGCTTTCTTT	CASSLQGANTEAFF	TRBJ1-1	NA	TRBV12-3/TRBV12-4	TRBD1
TGCGCCAGCAGCTCTAATTCTTGGGACAGTTATTCTCGAGGTGAATGGACTAACTATGGCTACATCTTC	CASSSNSWDSYSRGEWTNYGYIF	TRBJ1-2	NA	TRBV5-1	TRBD1
TGCGCCAGCAGCCCCACGGCTAACTATGGCTACACCTTC	CASSPTANYGYTF	TRBJ1-2	NA	TRBV3-1	NA
TGCAGTGCTAGAGGAGATCAGCCCCAGCATTTT	CSARGDQPQHF	TRBJ1-5	NA	TRBV20-1	NA
TGCAGTGCTAGTGCGGGGGGGCCAGACACCGGGGAGCTGTTTTTT	CSASAGGPDTGELFF	TRBJ2-2	many	TRBV20-1	TRBD2
TGCGCCACCACACCGGAGGGGAGGCAGTATTTT	CATTPEGRQYF	TRBJ2-3	NA	TRBV10-2	NA
TGTGCCAGTAGTATTACAGGGAGGAATGAGCAGTTCTTC	CASSITGRNEQFF	TRBJ2-1	once	TRBV19	NA
TGCAGCGTTGAAACACCGACAGGGTTGGGCGAGCAGTACTTC	CSVETPTGLGEQYF	TRBJ2-7	NA	TRBV29-1	TRBD1
TGTGCCAGCAGTTACGGGGGGAGAATAGACGAGCAGTACTTC	CASSYGGRIDEQYF	TRBJ2-7	many	TRBV28	TRBD2
TGCAGTGCTAGGGACACCAGGGACTATGGCTACACCTTC	CSARDTRDYGYTF	TRBJ1-2	once	TRBV20-1	NA
TGTGCCAGCAGCCTAGTCCCGGGACTAGCGGGGGGGAACCAAGAGACCCAGTACTTC	CASSLVPGLAGGNQETQYF	TRBJ2-5	few	TRBV28	TRBD2
TGCGGTGCTAGAGAGGCGGGGGGGGGTCCCACCCTCCACTTT	CGAREAGGGPTLHF	TRBJ1-6	once	TRBV20-1	NA
TGCAGTGTCCAGGGACTCACGAACTATGGCTACACCTTC	CSVQGLTNYGYTF	TRBJ1-2	NA	TRBV20-1	NA
TGCGCCAGCAGCCAAGAGACGGGTAGTTTGAAGACCCAGTACTTC	CASSQETGSLKTQYF	TRBJ2-5	NA	TRBV4-3	NA
TGCAGTGCTAGTAGTGGCATTCAGTACTTC	CSASSGIQYF	TRBJ2-4	once	TRBV20-1	NA
TGTGCCAGCAGATCCGGACAGGGGAACATTCAGTACTTC	CASRSGQGNIQYF	TRBJ2-4	NA	TRBV2	TRBD1
TGTGCCAGCAGTTTAGGTAGCTATTACAATGAGCAGTTCTTC	CASSLGSYYNEQFF	TRBJ2-1	NA	TRBV12-3/TRBV12-4	NA
TGTGCCAGCAGCCATGGAGTGGAGACCCAGTACTTC	CASSHGVETQYF	TRBJ2-5	many	TRBV4-2	NA
TGTGCCATCAGTGAGGATGTTGCGGCCATCAATGAGCAGTTCTTC	CAISEDVAAINEQFF	TRBJ2-1	NA	TRBV10-3	NA
TGTGCCAGCAGCTTTTTTGCGGGGGAGAGCTCCTACGAGCAGTACTTC	CASSFFAGESSYEQYF	TRBJ2-7	NA	TRBV7-8	TRBD2
TGTGCCAGCACCCCGCCCGGGACAGGGGTAGAGACCCAGTACTTC	CASTPPGTGVETQYF	TRBJ2-5	many	TRBV6-2/TRBV6-3	TRBD1
TGTGCCAGCAGCAGGGGGACAGGGGGTCCCGGGGAGCTGTTTTTT	CASSRGTGGPGELFF	TRBJ2-2	NA	TRBV6-6	TRBD1
TGTGCCAGCAGTCGTACAGGGGGCAGTTACGAGCAGTACTTC	CASSRTGGSYEQYF	TRBJ2-7	NA	TRBV6-2/TRBV6-3	TRBD1
TGTGCCAGCAGCTTACCCTTAGCGGGGGGGCTAGACTACAATGAGCAGTTCTTC	CASSLPLAGGLDYNEQFF	TRBJ2-1	NA	TRBV7-9	TRBD2
TGTGCCAGCAGCTTAGCCGACAGGGGCAATTCACCCCTCCACTTT	CASSLADRGNSPLHF	TRBJ1-6	medium-sized	TRBV7-8	TRBD1
TGTGCCAGCAGCCCCGCCGGAAACTATGGCTACACCTTC	CASSPAGNYGYTF	TRBJ1-2	NA	TRBV7-9	NA
TGTGCTAGTGGTTTGGCGGGAGGGATAGGCAATGAGCAGTTCTTC	CASGLAGGIGNEQFF	TRBJ2-1	NA	TRBV12-5	TRBD2
TGTGCCAGCAGCCTAGGACAGCAAGAGACCCAGTACTTC	CASSLGQQETQYF	TRBJ2-5	many	TRBV7-9	NA
TGTGCCAGCAGTTACCTCCCTGGGGCCCAAGAGACCCAGTACTTC	CASSYLPGAQETQYF	TRBJ2-5	many	TRBV6-5	NA
TGCGCCAGCAGCTGGAGCCTTCAAGCACACTCTAATGAAAAACTGTTTTTT	CASSWSLQAHSNEKLFF	TRBJ1-4	NA	TRBV5-1	NA
TGTGCCAGCAGTCCCGGGGCTCCATACGAGCAGTACTTC	CASSPGAPYEQYF	TRBJ2-7	many	TRBV6-1	NA
TGTGCCAGCAGTGATTGGGGCTACGAGCAGTACTTC	CASSDWGYEQYF	TRBJ2-7	once	TRBV2	NA
TGCGCCAGCAGCTTAGACAGTCACTACAATGAGCAGTTCTTC	CASSLDSHYNEQFF	TRBJ2-1	many	TRBV5-1	NA
TGTGCCACCAGCAGCCTCGGGACAGGGGCTTACGGAGAAGTCTTC	CATSSLGTGAYGEVF	TRBJ2-7	NA	TRBV15	TRBD1
TGTGCCAGCAGCTTGGACACCGCCGGGACAGGGGGACCAGATACGCAGTATTTT	CASSLDTAGTGGPDTQYF	TRBJ2-3	many	TRBV5-5	TRBD1
TGTGCCAGTAGTACCAATCAGGGGGCTGACGAGCAGTACTTC	CASSTNQGADEQYF	TRBJ2-7	few	TRBV19	TRBD1
TGTGCCAGCAATCCCCAGGGGGCAACGAAAGAGCAGTACTTC	CASNPQGATKEQYF	TRBJ2-7	NA	TRBV2	TRBD1
TGCAGCGTCAGGTGGGGACAGGGAGGCGAAAAACTGTTTTTT	CSVRWGQGGEKLFF	TRBJ1-4	NA	TRBV29-1	TRBD1
TGTGCCAGCAGCTGGGCGGGACAGCCTGAAGAGCAGTACTTC	CASSWAGQPEEQYF	TRBJ2-7	NA	TRBV5-4	NA
TGTGCCAGCAGCCTTAATCTCCGGGACTACTATGGCTACACCTTC	CASSLNLRDYYGYTF	TRBJ1-2	medium-sized	TRBV14	NA
TGTGCCAGCACCTCCTCCCCCCGGCAGGGGCAGTTCTTC	CASTSSPRQGQFF	TRBJ2-1	NA	TRBV2	NA
TGTGCCAGCAGCAAGGCGGGGGGGGTTAATTCACCCCTCCACTTT	CASSKAGGVNSPLHF	TRBJ1-6	NA	TRBV9	NA
TGTGCCAGCCCGGCAGGGACATATGGCTACACCTTC	CASPAGTYGYTF	TRBJ1-2	once	TRBV2	NA
TGCAGTGCTAGTCAAGGACAGCTAACCAACTATGGCTACACCTTC	CSASQGQLTNYGYTF	TRBJ1-2	few	TRBV20-1	NA
TGTGCCAGCAGCTTAAGCAGAAATGAGCAGTTCTTC	CASSLSRNEQFF	TRBJ2-1	NA	TRBV7-3	NA
TGCAGTGCACTGGACAGGGAAAGAGGCAATCAGCCCCAGCATTTT	CSALDRERGNQPQHF	TRBJ1-5	NA	TRBV20-1	TRBD1
TGTGCCAGCAGCACCTCAGACCTTAATTCACCCCTCCACTTT	CASSTSDLNSPLHF	TRBJ1-6	NA	TRBV9	NA
TGTGCCAGCAGTGGTCACTATAATTCACCCCTCCACTTT	CASSGHYNSPLHF	TRBJ1-6	NA	TRBV6-6	NA
TGTGCCAGCTCGCAAGGAGGACAGGGGAATGAAAAACTGTTTTTT	CASSQGGQGNEKLFF	TRBJ1-4	many	TRBV18	TRBD1
TGTGCCAGCAGTGCCCCGGAGGGGGACGAGCAGTACTTC	CASSAPEGDEQYF	TRBJ2-7	medium-sized	TRBV12-3/TRBV12-4	NA
TGCAGCGTTGAGATCTACGAGACTAGCGGGGGAGGGGGGGATGAGCAGTTCTTC	CSVEIYETSGGGGDEQFF	TRBJ2-1	NA	TRBV29-1	TRBD2
TGCAGTGCTAGAGGAGATCGAGGACAGGGTTACGAGCAGTACTTC	CSARGDRGQGYEQYF	TRBJ2-7	few	TRBV20-1	TRBD1